What follows are 11 T cell receptor beta chains derived from one specimen sequenced in a study of graft-versus-host responses after intestinal transplantation. Their target antigens are unknown. Generated by immunoSEQ multiplex PCR, the TCRdb table keeps only in-frame clones and is missing some. This sample carries about 99,000 clones, 80% to 95% of them seen once, and the ten largest clones take 1% to 1.5%. This specimen was unstimulated CD8+ T cells sorted from spleen or lymph node cells, taken before intestinal transplant. The source is a human donor who received an intestinal transplant.

This clone occurred once. This rearrangement joins TRBV6-1 to TRBJ2-3; D unresolved. The CDR3 spans 14 residues. The V and J ends lost 4 bases and 2 bases respectively, with 10 bases between them. Germline CDR1 and CDR2: MNHNS and SASEGT. CDR3 sequence: CASSGESYTDTQYF. CDR3 coding DNA: TGTGCCAGCAGTGGGGAATCGTACACAGATACGCAGTATTTT.

The rearrangement uses TRBV6-5 and TRBJ1-1; D is unresolved. The germline V gene encodes CDR1 MNHEY and CDR2 SVGAGI. The CDR3 extends over 11 amino acids. The V end lost 7 bases, the J end lost 4 bases, and 7 bases lay between the germline ends. The DNA of the CDR3 is TGTGCCAGCATTCGGGGCACTGAAGCTTTCTTT. The encoded protein is CASIRGTEAFF.

The chain is built from TRBV6-1 and TRBJ2-7; 7 bases map to TRBD2. Germline CDR1 reads MNHNS; CDR2 reads SASEGT. CDR3 size: 13 residues. V gave up 2 bases and J gave up 6 bases; unmatched junction bases: 4. The DNA of the CDR3 is TGTGCCAGCAGTGAATGGGGGGGACGCGAGCAGTACTTC. Translating gives CASSEWGGREQYF.

The V gene is TRBV5-6, the J gene TRBJ1-4; 9 bases match TRBD1. CDR1 is SGHDT and CDR2 is YYEEEE in the germline V gene. The CDR3 runs 14 residues. V was pared by 2 bases and J by 10 bases, with 6 bases of the junction left unmatched. CDR3 sequence reads: CASSFGTGTGKLFF. DNA for the CDR3: TGTGCCAGCAGCTTCGGGACAGGGACGGGAAAACTGTTTTTT.

This rearrangement joins TRBV6-5 to TRBJ2-1; unclear D gene. Trimming left V 5 bases short and J 7 bases short, with 9 bases between. CDR1 is MNHEY and CDR2 is SVGAGI in the germline V gene. The CDR3 has 12 amino acids. CDR3 nucleotide sequence: TGTGCCAGCAGTGAATGGCGGAATGAGCAGTTCTTC. Translation: CASSEWRNEQFF.

This sequence joins TRBV9 and TRBJ2-7; tentatively, D is TRBD1 or TRBD2 (5 bases each). CDR3 length equals 14 residues. The V gene's germline CDR1 is SGDLS and CDR2 YYNGEE. Deletions cut 0 bases from V and 1 base from J, with 8 bases between. The CDR3 nucleotides read TGTGCCAGCAGCGTAGGAGGGGAATCCTACGAGCAGTACTTC. Translating it yields CASSVGGESYEQYF. The variable domain in full, with the rest retrieved from reference TRBV9 and TRBJ2-7, is DSGVTQTPKHLITATGQRVTLRCSPRSGDLSVYWYQQSLDQGLQFLIQYYNGEERAKGNILERFSAQQFPDLHSELNLSSLELGDSALYFCASSVGGESYEQYFGPGTRLTVT.

This clone came up once. The chain uses TRBV4-2 and TRBJ2-3; 13 nucleotides match TRBD2. With 4 bases clipped from V and 3 bases from J, the junction kept 4 bases outside the gene matches. Germline CDR1 reads LGHNA; CDR2 reads YNFKEQ. CDR3 length: 16 amino acids. The CDR3 region has the DNA TGTGCCAGCAGCCGGGGGACTAGCGGGGTGACAGATACGCAGTATTTT. This codes for CASSRGTSGVTDTQYF.

This rearrangement joins TRBV6-1 to TRBJ1-1; 9 nucleotides line up with TRBD1. Per the germline V gene, CDR1 is MNHNS and CDR2 is SASEGT. This CDR3 comprises 14 residues. The junction had 3 bases not matched to a gene; V was cut back by 3 bases and J by 4 bases. In DNA form, the CDR3 reads TGTGCCAGCAGTGAGGGACAGGGACCCACTGAAGCTTTCTTT. Its protein is CASSEGQGPTEAFF.

The V gene is TRBV7-9, the J gene TRBJ2-1, with 11 bases fitting TRBD1. Germline V gene sequence: CDR1 SEHNR, CDR2 FQNEAQ (reference sequence). Germline trimming cut 5 bases from V and 6 bases from J; bases unmatched to any gene: 6. The CDR3 loop spans 15 amino acids. The CDR3 region is CASSPPGQGVNEQFF. The CDR3 DNA is TGTGCCAGCAGCCCACCGGGACAGGGGGTCAATGAGCAGTTCTTC.

The chain is built from TRBV19 and TRBJ1-2; D is unclear. In germline, CDR1 is LNHDA, CDR2 SQIVND (reference sequence). This CDR3 has 12 residues. Trimming took off 3 bases at V and 5 bases at J, with 7 bases between the two ends. The chain's CDR3 is CASSMSEYGYTF. CDR3 DNA: TGTGCCAGTAGTATGTCCGAATATGGCTACACCTTC.

This clone was observed a single time. V and J are TRBV9 and TRBJ1-5, with D maybe TRBD1 (5 bases). The CDR3 length is 15 residues. With 0 bases removed from V and 3 bases from J, the gap between germline ends came to 10 bases. The germline CDR1 and CDR2 sequences are SGDLS and YYNGEE. CDR3 nucleotide sequence: TGTGCCAGCAGCGTAGGTGGGGGGAACAATCAGCCCCAGCATTTT. Translated: CASSVGGGNNQPQHF.